Only a few counts were recorded for the clone carrying this T cell receptor beta chain. V dropped 0 bases and J dropped 1 base, with 13 bases sitting between them. The length of the CDR3 is 16 residues. The V gene's germline CDR1 is DFQATT and CDR2 SNEGSKA (reference sequence). This sample stems from a study of T cells after yellow fever vaccination. Generation of TCR cDNA used 5'RACE template switching (which added a universal primer site and UMIs). TCRdb independently ran MiXCR on the 5' RACE reads; one entry per CDR3 protein. The table records 200,000 to 300,000 distinct CDR3 sequences, 10% to 15% of them present only once.

The genes are TRBV20-1 and TRBJ1-5; no firm D call. This receptor was identified in a young man who received the YFV17D yellow fever vaccine. The sequencing used CD4+ T cells sorted from PBMCs, collected 45 days after the yellow fever booster vaccination. The CDR3 nucleotides read TGCAGTGCTAGAGATTCCCACACGATAAGCAATCAGCCCCAGCATTTT. Residues: CSARDSHTISNQPQHF.